The clone carrying this TCR beta chain showed up many times. As yet, its antigen is unknown. Coverage ceases 3 residues before the CDR3 finishes, and the germline J gene fills in the end. Looked up from germline, CDR1 is LNHDA and CDR2 is SQIVND (reference sequence). This CDR3 comprises 13 residues. V was shortened by 10 bases and J by 7 bases, with 19 bases between the two germline ends. Sequencing input was equivalent genomic DNA from CVID and controls. Generated by immunoSEQ multiplex PCR, the TCRdb table keeps only in-frame clones and is missing some. Observed are more than 55,000 clones, no singletons, with the top ten taking roughly 0.84%. Each donor provided about 5 to 8.5 ml of heparinized whole blood. This sample is part of a study of T cell clonality in common variable immunodeficiency. The study, taken as a whole, reports: Patient heterogeneity in the CVID cohort limited correlations between repertoire features and clinical complications. Fewer TCRbeta clones were shared among CVID subjects than controls.

The sample comprised peripheral blood mononuclear cells. The TCR originated in a person aged 18 to 75 in good health. The chain links TRBV19 to TRBJ1-1; possibly TRBD1 for D (5 bases). The CDR3 loop reads CATRMVSGGEAFF. CDR3 DNA, as far as it was read: TGTGCCACCAGGATGGTGTCCGGGGGTGAA. Full variable domain (missing parts from reference TRBV19 and TRBJ1-1): DGGITQSPKYLFRKEGQNVTLSCEQNLNHDAMYWYRQDPGQGLRLIYYSQIVNDFQKGDIAEGYSVSREKKESFPLTVTSAQKNPTAFYLCATRMVSGGEAFFGQGTRLTVV.